This T cell receptor beta chain came from a study of Graves' ophthalmopathy and Graves' hyperthyroidism. The CDR3 spans 13 residues. Deletions cut 4 bases from V and 3 bases from J, with 10 bases between. CDR1 and CDR2 from the germline V gene are SGHTS and YDEGEE. Other autoimmune diseases, uncontrolled infections, pregnancy and lactation each led to patient exclusion. Only a few counts were recorded for this clonotype. RNA transcripts provided the template for amplifying TCR beta CDR3 regions. HTBI-primed RT-PCR formed the first round, and a multiplex PCR formed the second. TCRdb reprocessed the multiplex PCR reads via MiXCR and lists one record per CDR3 protein. The sample shows about 390,000 distinct CDR3 sequences, roughly 15% of them seen only once.

Sequencing was carried out using peripheral blood. This chain joins TRBV5-8 and TRBJ1-1, with D unresolved. The clonotype was recovered from a woman aged 18-29 years with stable Graves' hyperthyroidism. CDR3 in amino acids: CASSLQDDTEAFF. The DNA of the CDR3 is TGTGCCAGCAGCCTCCAGGATGACACTGAAGCTTTCTTT.